A single T cell receptor beta chain is shown here with its context. Its antigen remains unidentified. One entry per CDR3 protein, called by TCRdb with MiXCR from the 5' RACE reads. The sample consists of hundreds of thousands of distinct CDR3 sequences, around 6.1% of them appearing once. Losses at the gene ends were 5 bases for V and 1 base for J; bases not matched to a gene: 10. Germline CDR1 is LGHNT and CDR2 is FRNRAP. This CDR3 has 17 amino acids. The data derive from a study of identical twins. Study findings and constraints: Twins shared out-of-frame alpha sequences with excess low generation probability. Findings came from cross-sectional statistics, without long-term follow-up of donors. In zero-insertion analyses, partial confounding could arise from invariant MAIT and iNKT cells. Out-of-frame sharing of TCR alpha in monozygotic twins was underestimated by models.

The clonotype was recovered from a man aged 18 to 30 in good health. Material for sequencing was naive T cells sorted from blood. V gene TRBV12-5 combines with J gene TRBJ1-5, with TRBD1 matching over 8 bases. The CDR3 DNA reads as TGTGCTAGTGGTCTCACAGGGGGATGGGTAAGCAATCAGCCCCAGCATTTT. Protein: CASGLTGGWVSNQPQHF. Full variable domain (outside the CDR3, taken from reference TRBV12-5 and TRBJ1-5): DARVTQTPRHKVTEMGQEVTMRCQPILGHNTVFWYRQTMMQGLELLAYFRNRAPLDDSGMPKDRFSAEMPDATLATLKIQPSEPRDSAVYFCASGLTGGWVSNQPQHFGDGTRLSIL.